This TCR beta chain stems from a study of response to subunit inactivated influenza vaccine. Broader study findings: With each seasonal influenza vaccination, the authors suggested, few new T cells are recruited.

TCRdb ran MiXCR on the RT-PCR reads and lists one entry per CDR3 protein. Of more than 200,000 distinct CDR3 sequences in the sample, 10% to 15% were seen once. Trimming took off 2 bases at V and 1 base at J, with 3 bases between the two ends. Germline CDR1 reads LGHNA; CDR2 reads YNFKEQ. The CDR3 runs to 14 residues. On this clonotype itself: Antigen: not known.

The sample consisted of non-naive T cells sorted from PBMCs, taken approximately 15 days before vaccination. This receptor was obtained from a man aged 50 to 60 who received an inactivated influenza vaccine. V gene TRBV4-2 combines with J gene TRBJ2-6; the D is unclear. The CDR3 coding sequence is TGTGCCAGCAGCCAACTATCTGGGGCCAACGTCCTGACTTTC. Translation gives CASSQLSGANVLTF.